This T cell receptor beta chain was captured by sequencing in a study of CD8+CD57+ T cells in acquired aplastic anemia. General study results and limits: Controls and patients did not differ significantly in CD8+ Simpson's diversity.

TCR beta VDJ and CDR3 profiles were obtained from a genomic DNA template. TCRdb passed the reads through MiXCR, listing each CDR3 protein once. The sample yields around 210,000 distinct CDR3 sequences, over 55% seen once. Sequencing was done on patients that had shown CD8+CD57+ cell expansion by flow cytometry. Untreated patients provided the blood samples, with no therapy given before sampling. About this clonotype: Its matching antigen is unknown.

Germline values: CDR1 LNHDA, CDR2 SQIVND (reference sequence). The CDR3 loop spans 16 amino acids. The V and J ends lost 3 bases and 4 bases respectively, with 18 bases between them. This sequence was found in a human donor with aplastic anemia. The rearrangement links TRBV19 to TRBJ1-2; D is perhaps TRBD1 (6 bases). The sample comprised sorted CD4+, CD8+, or CD8+CD57+ T cells (not recorded which) from PBMCs. In DNA form, the CDR3 reads TGTGCCAGTAGTATGATCGACAGGACGGGATTCTATGGCTACACCTTC. Amino acids: CASSMIDRTGFYGYTF.